What follows describes a single T cell receptor (beta chain). Antigen: not known. This sample is part of a study of CD8+ T cells in alopecia areata. Broader study findings: Possibly because of HLA-related factors, TCR sharing was less clear across patients than in mice. Normal-skin resident alphabeta T cells also appear among scalp sample sequences. Lesional scalp, especially alopecia totalis/universalis, showed higher clonality than normal scalp.

cDNA reverse transcribed from extracted RNA served as the sequencing template. The protocol was immunoSEQ multiplex PCR, while the TCRdb copy is restricted to in-frame clones and leaves out a portion. The top ten hold roughly 5% of the sample, which has around 190,000 clones, about 56% seen once. The CDR3 is made up of 16 amino acids. CDR1 and CDR2 from the germline V gene are MNHEY and SMNVEV (reference sequence). V gave up 5 bases and J gave up 2 bases; unmatched junction bases: 7. Researchers picked out CD4+ and CD8+ T cells from PBMCs by sorting. The sample comprised CD8+ T cells sorted from blood. The V call is TRBV27, the J call TRBJ2-1; 9 nucleotides align to TRBD2. The sequence came from a human donor in good health. The CDR3 sequence is CASSLAGGGPYNEQFF. CDR3 nucleotide sequence: TGTGCCAGCAGTCTGGCGGGAGGGGGCCCCTACAATGAGCAGTTCTTC.